This T cell receptor beta chain was found in a study of blood T cell repertoires in COVID-19. Across the whole study: The United States, Italy and Spain provided the acute and convalescent COVID-19 samples. The cDNA or gDNA used as material had been derived from T cells, B-cell-depleted T cells, or PBMCs.

Original data processing: Reference gene primers were amplified, and this amplification served to estimate nucleated cell counts. Profiling relied on immunoSEQ multiplex PCR, and the TCRdb table lists in-frame clones only, not all of them. The DNA was the basis for D and trimming; V, J and clone size are from that table. The sample has 150,000 to 160,000 clones; about 85% are singletons. The Seattle site enrolled patients during active infection and followed them longitudinally. V dropped 5 bases and J dropped 9 bases, with 14 bases sitting between them. Per the germline V gene, CDR1 is SEHNR and CDR2 is FQNEAQ (reference sequence). The CDR3 sequence is 14 residues long.

The chain has TRBV7-9 and TRBJ2-6, with D maybe TRBD1 (5 bases). This receptor was obtained from a man aged 55 to 69 with COVID-19, enrolled during active disease. The sequenced sample consisted of peripheral blood. CDR3 residues: CASSPLDSLNVLTF. The CDR3 DNA sequence: TGTGCCAGCAGCCCCCTCGACAGTCTCAACGTCCTGACTTTC.